The 22 T cell receptor beta chains below come from one sample, sequenced in a study of T cell clonality in common variable immunodeficiency. TCRdb keeps only in-frame clones here, not all; method: immunoSEQ multiplex PCR. This sample has tens of thousands of clones, each found more than once. The sample was peripheral blood mononuclear cells. These receptors all come from a person aged 18 to 70 in good health.

This clone showed up many times. With the read ending 3 residues before the CDR3 end, the germline J gene is used to fill in that end. V is TRBV30 and J is TRBJ2-7, with D uncertain. Trimming shortened V by 1 base and J by 2 bases, and 12 bases separated the two germline ends. The CDR3 is 14 residues long. Germline lookup yields CDR1 GTSNPN and CDR2 SVGIG (reference sequence). The CDR3 protein is CAWSDRGSTYEQYF. CDR3 DNA, as far as it was read: TGTGCCTGGAGTGATCGTGGCAGTACCTACGAG. Supplemented by reference TRBV30 and TRBJ2-7, the full variable domain reads SQTIHQWPATLVQPVGSPLSLECTVEGTSNPNLYWYRQAAGRGLQLLFYSVGIGQISSEVPQNLSASRPQDRQFILSSKKLLLSDSGFYLCAWSDRGSTYEQYFGPGTRLTVT.

This clone was detected ten times or more. The CDR3 is cut off 3 residues early in the read; its end comes from the germline J gene. V gene TRBV5-4 combines with J gene TRBJ1-4, with D possibly matching TRBD1 (6 bases). Germline V gene lookup returns CDR1 SGHNT and CDR2 YYREEE (reference sequence). The CDR3 runs 15 residues. Trimming removed 4 bases at V and 4 bases at J, with 14 bases between. CDR3 amino acids: CASSATGTSNEKLFF. CDR3 bases read: TGTGCCAGCAGCGCTACCGGGACAAGTAATGAAAAA. Using reference TRBV5-4 and TRBJ1-4 for the parts outside the CDR3, the full variable domain is ETGVTQSPTHLIKTRGQQVTLRCSSQSGHNTVSWYQQALGQGPQFIFQYYREEENGRGNFPPRFSGLQFPNYSSELNVNALELDDSALYLCASSATGTSNEKLFFGSGTQLSVL.

This clone was recorded many times. The read ends 3 residues before the CDR3 terminus; that terminus is restored from the germline J gene. The chain recombines TRBV7-9 with TRBJ1-4; tentative D call: TRBD1 (5 bases). Trimming took 5 bases from V and 8 from J, leaving 15 bases between them. Germline lookup yields CDR1 SEHNR and CDR2 FQNEAQ (reference sequence). The CDR3 contains 14 residues. The sequenced CDR3 bases are TGTGCCAGCAGCCCAACCAGGGATAACGAAAAA. It specifies CASSPTRDNEK. The whole CDR3 region reads CASSPTRDNEKLFF.

This clone was seen many times. The read ends 3 residues shy of where the CDR3 ends; the end is completed using the germline J gene. The chain carries TRBV7-8 and TRBJ1-1; 7 nucleotides line up with TRBD1. Germline trimming cut 1 base from V and 1 base from J; bases unmatched to any gene: 6. The CDR3 covers 16 residues. The germline gives CDR1 SGHVS, CDR2 FQNEAQ. The DNA read from the CDR3 is TGTGCCAGCAGCTTAGTACCTGGACAGGCGAACACTGAA. Translating it yields CASSLVPGQANTE. The whole CDR3 is CASSLVPGQANTEAFF. Filled out from reference TRBV7-8 and TRBJ1-1, the complete variable domain reads GAGVSQSPRYKVAKRGQDVALRCDPISGHVSLFWYQQALGQGPEFLTYFQNEAQLDKSGLPSDRFFAERPEGSVSTLKIQRTQQEDSAVYLCASSLVPGQANTEAFFGQGTRLTVV.

This clone was counted at least ten times. Coverage ceases 3 residues before the CDR3 finishes, and the germline J gene fills in the end. J is TRBJ2-5 and V is TRBV29-1, with D perhaps matching TRBD1 (6 bases). Germline CDR1 and CDR2: SQVTM and ANQGSEA. This CDR3 is built from 14 residues. Deletions cut 6 bases from V and 4 bases from J, with 18 bases between. This CDR3 is CSVSLDSLPETQYF. CDR3 DNA, as far as it was read: TGCAGCGTGAGCCTGGACAGCTTACCAGAGACC.

This clone was picked up many times. The read ends 3 residues before the CDR3 terminus; that terminus is restored from the germline J gene. The V call is TRBV11-2, the J call TRBJ2-2; tentative D call: TRBD1 (7 bases). The CDR3 sequence is 15 residues long. The germline V gene encodes CDR1 SGHAT and CDR2 FQNNGV. Trimming pared 0 bases from V and 6 bases from J, leaving 11 bases between. CDR3 DNA (partial): TGTGCCAGCAGCTTAGATGCCAGGGGGGCCGGGGAG. As protein: CASSLDARGAGE. The entire CDR3 is CASSLDARGAGELFF. Filled out from reference TRBV11-2 and TRBJ2-2, the complete variable domain reads EAGVAQSPRYKIIEKRQSVAFWCNPISGHATLYWYQQILGQGPKLLIQFQNNGVVDDSQLPKDRFSAERLKGVDSTLKIQPAKLEDSAVYLCASSLDARGAGELFFGEGSRLTVL.

This clone appeared many times. The sequenced fragment ends 3 residues before the CDR3 boundary, so the rest is inferred from the germline J gene. V and J are TRBV29-1 and TRBJ2-7; D gene ambiguous. This CDR3 is 11 amino acids long. Germline CDR1 reads SQVTM; CDR2 reads ANQGSEA. The V and J ends lost 4 bases and 6 bases respectively, with 10 bases between them. Incomplete CDR3 DNA: TGCAGCGTTGTGGAAGCGCTCGAG. Protein: CSVVEALE. Given in full, the CDR3 is CSVVEALEQYF.

The sample holds many counts of this clone. Read data end 3 residues before the CDR3 end; the end is taken from the germline J gene. V gene TRBV7-8 combines with J gene TRBJ1-4; D possibly corresponds to TRBD1 (5 bases). Germline V gives CDR1 SGHVS, CDR2 FQNEAQ. The V end was cut by 2 bases, the J end by 4 bases, with 11 bases between. The CDR3 covers 15 residues. This CDR3 is CASSLSQGDNEKLFF. Incomplete CDR3 DNA: TGTGCCAGCAGCTTAAGCCAAGGGGATAATGAAAAA.

This clone was counted many times. The read terminates 3 residues ahead of where the CDR3 ends, so the germline J gene completes it. The chain couples TRBV20-1 to TRBJ2-2; 15 bases line up with TRBD2. The V gene end was trimmed by 0 bases and the J gene end by 4 bases; junction bases not matched to a gene: 6. The length of the CDR3 is 18 residues. Germline-derived CDR1 and CDR2 are DFQATT and SNEGSKA (reference sequence). The CDR3 spells CSARDGLAGGPGTGELFF. The sequenced part of the CDR3 DNA is TGCAGTGCTAGAGACGGACTAGCGGGAGGGCCGGGCACCGGGGAG.

There are many counts of this clone. The DNA ends 3 residues before the CDR3 does, and the rest of the CDR3 is filled in from the germline J gene. The chain joins TRBV12-3 or TRBV12-4 to TRBJ2-7, with D tentatively TRBD2 (5 bases). The CDR3 is 15 residues long. V shed 3 bases and J shed 4 bases, with 16 bases lying between them. The CDR3 spells CASSFSTAGGYEQYF. The sequenced part of the CDR3 DNA is TGTGCCAGCAGTTTTTCGACCGCGGGCGGATACGAG.

This clone was detected ten times or more. The sequenced part of the CDR3 DNA is TGTGCCAGTAGTATCGGGTTTCAGCCTGGAAACACC. It translates to CASSIGFQPGNT. The entire CDR3 reads CASSIGFQPGNTIYF. The chain recombines TRBV19 with TRBJ1-3; no clear D gene. Sequencing ends 3 residues short of the CDR3 end; the germline J gene provides the rest. CDR3 length: 15 residues. Looked up from germline, CDR1 is LNHDA and CDR2 is SQIVND (reference sequence). V lost 3 bases, J lost 2 bases, and 11 bases lay in between.

This clone was detected many times. The read falls 3 residues short of the CDR3 end, and the missing part is taken from the germline J gene. The chain links TRBV5-1 to TRBJ2-1, with unresolved D. Germline V lookup: CDR1 SGHRS, CDR2 YFSETQ. V lost 1 base and J 5 bases, leaving 10 bases between the germline ends. The CDR3 runs to 14 residues. The CDR3 spells CASSLLSSDNEQFF. CDR3 DNA, as far as it was read: TGCGCCAGCAGCTTGCTAAGCAGCGACAATGAG.

This clone was recorded many times. The read stops 3 residues short of the end of the CDR3; the missing end is completed from the germline J gene. The rearrangement uses TRBV10-3 and TRBJ2-7, with 11 bases that match TRBD1. Germline values: CDR1 ENHRY, CDR2 SYGVKD. The CDR3 totals 15 residues. Unmatched junction bases numbered 12, after V lost 8 bases and J lost 6 bases. The CDR3 sequence is CAIRTGQGETSEQYF. The covered CDR3 bases are TGTGCCATCCGGACGGGACAGGGGGAAACGAGCGAG.

This clone was counted at least ten times. Read sequence stops 3 residues before the CDR3 end, and the germline J gene provides the missing end. The rearrangement joins TRBV6-2 or TRBV6-3 to TRBJ2-7, with D possibly matching TRBD2 (6 bases). Trimming shortened V by 2 bases and J by 0 bases, and 17 bases separated the two germline ends. Germline values: CDR1 MNHEY, CDR2 SVGEGT. The CDR3 has 17 amino acids. The CDR3 here is CASSYDSERVSSYEQYF. The CDR3 bases that were read are TGTGCCAGCAGTTACGATTCGGAGCGGGTAAGCTCCTACGAG.

This clone was seen repeatedly, ten times or more. Sequencing ends 3 residues short of the CDR3 end; the germline J gene provides the rest. The chain recombines TRBV10-3 with TRBJ2-6; 8 positions agree with TRBD1. With V trimmed by 6 bases and J by 1 base, 5 bases remained unmatched. Germline CDR1 reads ENHRY; CDR2 reads SYGVKD. This CDR3 is built from 16 residues. The sequenced CDR3 bases are TGTGCCATCAGGCGACAGGGGCAATCTGGGGCCAACGTC. Translating gives CAIRRQGQSGANV. The whole CDR3 sequence reads CAIRRQGQSGANVLTF.

This clone was seen repeatedly, ten times or more. The DNA ends 3 residues before the CDR3 does, and the rest of the CDR3 is filled in from the germline J gene. This rearrangement joins TRBV2 to TRBJ2-7; 10 bases align to TRBD2. Germline trimming cut 2 bases from V and 2 bases from J; bases unmatched to any gene: 6. The germline V gene has CDR1 SNHLY and CDR2 FYNNEI. The CDR3 extends over 16 amino acids. The CDR3 DNA, read in part, is TGTGCCAGCAGTGAATATGGGCTAGCGGGGGCCTACGAG. It translates to CASSEYGLAGAYE. The full CDR3 sequence reads CASSEYGLAGAYEQYF.

This clone was recorded many times. From the germline J gene comes the end of the CDR3, since the read stops 3 residues before it. V gene TRBV2 combines with J gene TRBJ1-1; 7 positions agree with TRBD1. V shed 6 bases and J 1 base; nucleotides not matched to a gene: 5. The CDR3 runs 14 residues. Per the germline V gene, CDR1 is SNHLY and CDR2 is FYNNEI. The CDR3 reads CASRVDRANTEAFF. Partial CDR3 DNA: TGTGCCAGCAGGGTCGACAGGGCGAACACTGAA.

This clone was seen a few times. This is likely an artifact of a read error, given a far larger clone one base away. The CDR3 extends 3 residues past the end of the read, so its final part is completed from the germline J gene. The V gene is TRBV19, the J gene TRBJ2-7; D tentatively fits TRBD1 or TRBD2 (6 bases each). V lost 6 bases and J 3 bases, leaving 15 bases between the germline ends. Germline CDR1 reads LNHDA; CDR2 reads SQIVND (reference sequence). CDR3 length: 14 residues. CDR3 residues: CASSGSSGDYEQYF. The sequenced CDR3 bases are TGTGCCAGTAGCGGGAGCTCAGGGGACTACGAG.

There are many counts of this clone. The read ends 3 residues before the CDR3 terminus; that terminus is restored from the germline J gene. This chain connects TRBV10-1 to TRBJ2-3; tentatively, D is TRBD2 (5 bases). The CDR3 consists of 16 residues. The V end was cut by 7 bases, the J end by 1 base, with 18 bases between. CDR1 and CDR2 from the germline V gene are WNHNN and SYGVQD (reference sequence). The sequenced part of the CDR3 DNA is TGCGCCAGCACTGACCTCAAGGACGGGGGCACAGATACG. Translation: CASTDLKDGGTDT. The CDR3 as a whole reads CASTDLKDGGTDTQYF.

The table lists this clone with a few counts. From the germline J gene comes the end of the CDR3, since the read stops 3 residues before it. The V and J genes are TRBV30 and TRBJ1-1; 8 bases map to TRBD1. CDR1 and CDR2 from the germline V gene are GTSNPN and SVGIG (reference sequence). The CDR3 is made up of 13 amino acids. V shed 1 base and J 3 bases; nucleotides not matched to a gene: 1. The CDR3 here is CAWSGQGYTEAFF. The sequenced CDR3 bases are TGTGCCTGGAGTGGACAGGGGTACACTGAA.

This clone was detected ten times or more. The read comes to an end 3 residues before the CDR3 does, leaving the germline J gene to fill in the end. This chain joins TRBV10-3 and TRBJ1-6, with TRBD1 matching 7 bases. The germline V gene has CDR1 ENHRY and CDR2 SYGVKD. The CDR3 is 15 amino acids. The V and J ends lost 3 bases and 7 bases, in that order; junction bases with no gene match: 6. CDR3 region: CAISDSGTANSPLHF. CDR3 DNA, as far as it was read: TGTGCCATCAGTGACTCCGGGACAGCCAATTCACCC.

There are many counts of this clone. CDR3 DNA, as far as it was read: TGTGCCAGTAGTATAGCCGGGACAGGGGGAAGAGGCACTGAA. It encodes CASSIAGTGGRGTE. The full CDR3 is CASSIAGTGGRGTEAFF. The chain employs TRBV19 and TRBJ1-1; 11 bases map to TRBD1. The observed sequence ends 3 residues before the CDR3 terminus, with the missing tail filled in from the germline J gene. CDR1 and CDR2 from the germline V gene are LNHDA and SQIVND (reference sequence). The CDR3 sequence is 17 residues long. The trim removed 1 base at V and 4 bases at J, leaving 8 bases unmatched.